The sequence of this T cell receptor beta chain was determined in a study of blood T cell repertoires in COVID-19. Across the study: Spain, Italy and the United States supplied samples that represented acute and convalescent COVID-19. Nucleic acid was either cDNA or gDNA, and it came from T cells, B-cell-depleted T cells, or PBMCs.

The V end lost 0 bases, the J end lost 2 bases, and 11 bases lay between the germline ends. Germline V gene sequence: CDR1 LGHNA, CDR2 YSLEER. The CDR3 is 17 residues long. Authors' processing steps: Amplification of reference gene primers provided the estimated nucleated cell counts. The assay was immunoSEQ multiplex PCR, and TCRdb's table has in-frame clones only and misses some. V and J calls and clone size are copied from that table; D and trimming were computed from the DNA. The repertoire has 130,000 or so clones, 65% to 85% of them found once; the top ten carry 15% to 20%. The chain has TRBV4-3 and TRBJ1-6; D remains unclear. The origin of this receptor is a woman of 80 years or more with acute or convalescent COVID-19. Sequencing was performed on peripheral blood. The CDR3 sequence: CASSQDRSVAYNSPLHF. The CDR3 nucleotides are TGCGCCAGCAGCCAAGATCGCTCGGTAGCCTATAATTCACCCCTCCACTTT.